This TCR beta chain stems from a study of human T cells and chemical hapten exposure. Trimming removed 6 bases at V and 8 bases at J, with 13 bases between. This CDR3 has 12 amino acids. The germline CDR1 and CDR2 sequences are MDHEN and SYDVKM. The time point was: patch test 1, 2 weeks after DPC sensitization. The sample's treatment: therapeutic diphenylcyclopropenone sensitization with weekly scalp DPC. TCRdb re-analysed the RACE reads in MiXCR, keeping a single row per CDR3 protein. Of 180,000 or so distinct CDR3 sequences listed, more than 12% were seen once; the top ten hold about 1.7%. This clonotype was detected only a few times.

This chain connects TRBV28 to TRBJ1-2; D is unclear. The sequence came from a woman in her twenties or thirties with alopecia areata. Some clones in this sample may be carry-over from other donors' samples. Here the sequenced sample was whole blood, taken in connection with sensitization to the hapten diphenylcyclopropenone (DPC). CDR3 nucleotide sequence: TGTGCCAGCAGACGACGCGCCCCCGGCTACACCTTC. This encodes CASRRRAPGYTF.